This T cell receptor (beta chain) was identified during a study of blood T cell repertoires in COVID-19. As for the study in general: COVID-19 samples from acute and convalescent phases originated in the United States, Italy and Spain. Sources were T cells, B-cell-depleted T cells, or PBMCs; the material itself was cDNA or gDNA.

Per the authors' pipeline: Reference gene primer amplification gave estimated nucleated cell counts. The table came from immunoSEQ multiplex PCR; TCRdb's copy has only in-frame clones and leaves some out. The DNA gave D and trimming, while V, J and clone size come from that table. The profile shows around 250,000 clones, around 83% of them singletons. The receptor was derived from a woman aged 40 to 50 who had recovered from COVID-19. Sequenced sample: peripheral blood.

In nucleotides, the CDR3 is TGTGCCACCAGTGATTTTAAGACAGTATATGGCTACACCTTC. Protein product: CATSDFKTVYGYTF. The chain uses TRBV24-1 and TRBJ1-2; tentatively, D is TRBD1 (5 bases). From germline, CDR1 is KGHDR and CDR2 SFDVKD. Trimming left V 1 base short and J 5 bases short, with 10 bases between. This CDR3 is built from 14 residues.